This T cell receptor (beta chain) was recorded in a study of T-cell memory formation after mild COVID-19. For this clonotype: The antigen is undetermined.

Study conclusions and caveats: Mainly CM and EM harbored the contracting CD4+ clones; mainly EMRA harbored the CD8+ ones.

Via MiXCR, TCRdb re-called the 5' RACE reads, giving one row per CDR3 protein. The sample carries under 700,000 distinct CDR3 sequences, roughly 20% recorded once. From germline, CDR1 is SEHNR and CDR2 FQNEAQ (reference sequence). Trimming took 4 bases from V and 7 from J, leaving 14 bases between them. The CDR3 is 14 residues long. The TCR sequence derives from an adult woman who had mild COVID-19 (a few samples of this study predate the infection). Cell type and time point are not known. The rearrangement uses TRBV7-9 and TRBJ2-1; D is unresolved. The sequenced sample consisted of PBMCs or a T cell subset sorted from them (not recorded which). As DNA, the CDR3 is TGTGCCAGCAGCTCGTTATTGGAGAAAAATGAGCAGTTCTTC. This codes for CASSSLLEKNEQFF.